Below are 5 T cell receptor beta chains sequenced from a single sample in a study of T cells in Graves' hyperthyroidism and ophthalmopathy. From RNA transcripts, TCR beta CDR3 regions were amplified. TCR CDR3 regions were first amplified by RT-PCR with HTBI primers. From the multiplex PCR reads, TCRdb called clonotypes with MiXCR, one entry per CDR3 protein. The sample carries 240,000 or so distinct CDR3 sequences, about a sixth recorded once. The source material was blood. The receptor source for this set is a woman aged 18-30 years with Graves' ophthalmopathy.

V gene TRBV20-1 combines with J gene TRBJ1-2; possible D gene TRBD1, 5 bases. The CDR3 loop spans 12 amino acids. The V gene's germline CDR1 is DFQATT and CDR2 SNEGSKA (reference sequence). V was trimmed by 7 bases and J by 12 bases, leaving 21 bases between them. Written as DNA, the CDR3 is TGCAGTGTACTCGCTGGGGCGAAGGGCCACACCTTC. The encoded protein is CSVLAGAKGHTF.

The chain combines TRBV2 with TRBJ2-7, with D perhaps TRBD2 (6 bases). CDR1 is SNHLY, CDR2 FYNNEI, per germline. The CDR3 contains 17 residues. Trimming took 4 bases from V and 1 from J, leaving 20 bases between them. CDR3 nucleotide sequence: TGTGCCAGCAGTGTTCGGGCGGGTCTAGCGTCATCCTACGAGCAGTACTTC. As protein: CASSVRAGLASSYEQYF.

This clonotype was counted many times. V gene TRBV27 combines with J gene TRBJ2-1, with 7 bases aligning to TRBD1. The CDR3 runs 15 residues. The V and J ends lost 6 bases and 5 bases, in that order; junction bases with no gene match: 10. Germline V gene data show CDR1 as MNHEY and CDR2 as SMNVEV (reference sequence). CDR3 nucleotides: TGTGCCAGCAGAACTCCGGGACAGAGGGACAATGAGCAGTTCTTC. Encoded protein: CASRTPGQRDNEQFF.

This clonotype appeared many times. This chain joins TRBV5-1 and TRBJ2-5; 10 nucleotides line up with TRBD2. J was trimmed by 4 bases and V by 0 bases; bases with no gene match: 3. CDR3 length: 15 amino acids. CDR1 SGHRS and CDR2 YFSETQ come from the germline V gene. The chain's CDR3 is CASSLVLAGAETQYF. For the CDR3, the DNA is TGCGCCAGCAGCTTGGTTCTAGCGGGGGCAGAGACCCAGTACTTC.

The genes are TRBV19 and TRBJ2-1, with 12 bases fitting TRBD2. The CDR3 sequence is 16 residues long. Germline V gene data show CDR1 as LNHDA and CDR2 as SQIVND (reference sequence). After removal of 3 bases from V and 3 bases from J, the junction contained 3 bases not matched to a gene. As DNA, the CDR3 is TGTGCCAGTAGTATCGGACTAGCGGGGATCTACAATGAGCAGTTCTTC. This gives the protein CASSIGLAGIYNEQFF.